This TCR beta chain was identified in a study of beta chain features in type 1 diabetes. General study results and limits: Shortening of TCRB CDR3s, moderate but significant, appeared in all four CD4+ subsets of Type 1 diabetes patients.

There are a few counts of this clone. Its specificity is not known. With 2 bases clipped from V and 9 bases from J, the junction kept 11 bases outside the gene matches. CDR3 length: 15 amino acids. Germline assignment: CDR1 SGHNT and CDR2 YYREEE (reference sequence). Expressed TCRB transcripts got sequenced, as all isolated RNA was reverse transcribed. Clones were sequenced by immunoSEQ multiplex PCR, and TCRdb holds only the in-frame ones, with some missing. The top ten clones hold 0.015% of a sample with about 340,000 clones, 13% of them seen once. The sequence came from a woman between 18 and 30 years old with type 1 diabetes. The sequencing sample was made of naive CD4+ T cells from blood. The V call is TRBV5-4, the J call TRBJ2-5, with 9 positions matching TRBD1. The DNA of the CDR3 is TGTGCCAGCAGCTTTATGACAGGGGGGAATATGGCCCAGTACTTC. Translation gives CASSFMTGGNMAQYF.